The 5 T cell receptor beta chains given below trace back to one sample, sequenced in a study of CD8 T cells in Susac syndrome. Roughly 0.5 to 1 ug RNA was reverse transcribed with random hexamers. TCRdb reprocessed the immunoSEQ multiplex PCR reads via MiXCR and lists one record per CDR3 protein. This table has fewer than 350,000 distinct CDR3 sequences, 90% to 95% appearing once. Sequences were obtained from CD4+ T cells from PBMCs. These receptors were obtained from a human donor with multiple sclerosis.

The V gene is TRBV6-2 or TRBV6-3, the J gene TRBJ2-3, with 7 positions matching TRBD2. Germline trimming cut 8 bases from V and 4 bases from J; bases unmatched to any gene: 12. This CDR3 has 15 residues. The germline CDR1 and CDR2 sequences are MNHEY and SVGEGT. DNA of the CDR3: TGTGCCAGCGAGTCCAGCGGGAAGGGCGCAGATACGCAGTATTTT. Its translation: CASESSGKGADTQYF.

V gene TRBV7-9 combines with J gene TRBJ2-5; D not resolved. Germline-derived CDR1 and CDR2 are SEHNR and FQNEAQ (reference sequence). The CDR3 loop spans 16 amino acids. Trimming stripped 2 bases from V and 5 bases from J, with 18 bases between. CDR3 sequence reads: CASSLRASELGETQYF. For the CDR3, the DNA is TGTGCCAGCAGCTTAAGGGCCAGTGAACTGGGGGAGACCCAGTACTTC.

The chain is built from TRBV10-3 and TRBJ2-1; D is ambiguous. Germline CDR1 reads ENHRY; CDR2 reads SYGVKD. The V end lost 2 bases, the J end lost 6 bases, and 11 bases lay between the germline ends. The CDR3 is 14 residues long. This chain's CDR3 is CAISEGNLLNEQFF. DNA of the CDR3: TGTGCCATCAGTGAGGGAAACCTACTCAATGAGCAGTTCTTC.

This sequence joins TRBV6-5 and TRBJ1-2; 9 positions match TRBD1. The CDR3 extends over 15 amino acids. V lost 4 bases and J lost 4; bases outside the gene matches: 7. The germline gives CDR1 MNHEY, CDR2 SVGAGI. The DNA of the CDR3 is TGTGCCAGCAGTTCCACGACAGGGGGGGCCTATGGCTACACCTTC. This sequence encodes CASSSTTGGAYGYTF.

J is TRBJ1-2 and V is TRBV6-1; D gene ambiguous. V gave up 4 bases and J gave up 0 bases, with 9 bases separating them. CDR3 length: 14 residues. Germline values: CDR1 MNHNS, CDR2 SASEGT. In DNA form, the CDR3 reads TGTGCCAGCAGTGTGCACAGAGCTAACTATGGCTACACCTTC. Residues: CASSVHRANYGYTF.